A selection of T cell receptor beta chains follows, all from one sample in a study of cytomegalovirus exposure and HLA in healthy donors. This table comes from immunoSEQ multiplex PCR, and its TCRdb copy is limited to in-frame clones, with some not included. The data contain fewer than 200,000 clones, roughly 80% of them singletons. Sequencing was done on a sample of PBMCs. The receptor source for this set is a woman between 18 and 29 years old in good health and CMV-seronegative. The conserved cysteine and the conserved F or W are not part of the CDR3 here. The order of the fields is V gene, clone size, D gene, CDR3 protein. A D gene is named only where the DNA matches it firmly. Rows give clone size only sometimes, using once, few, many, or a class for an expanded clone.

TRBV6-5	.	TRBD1	ASKPPGGSGYGYT
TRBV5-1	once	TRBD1	ASSPETGAETQY
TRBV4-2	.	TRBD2	ASSQRVLAGGTGELF
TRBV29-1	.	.	SVQTQNQNTEAF
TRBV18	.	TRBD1	ATDKGQGALPFSPNTEAF
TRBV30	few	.	AWSPGQQNIQY
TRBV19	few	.	ASSIDLRGGYT
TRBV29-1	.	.	SVVTGGNTEAF
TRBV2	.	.	ASSEARGANVLT
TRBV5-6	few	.	ASSLLGELSGEQF
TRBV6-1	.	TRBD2	ASSQGGRAYEQY
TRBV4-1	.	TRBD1	ASSRWVDRGGNEQF
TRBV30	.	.	AWSARETQY
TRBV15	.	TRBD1	ATSRDLGQGGTEAF
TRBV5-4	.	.	ASSLGAGYEQY
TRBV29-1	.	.	SVQQNSNQPQH
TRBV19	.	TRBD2	ASSIASGSKGSYEQY
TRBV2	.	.	ASSERHGYEQY
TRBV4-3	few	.	ASSQDTKRIYNEQF
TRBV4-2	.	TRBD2	ASSQDRGLAVPYEQY
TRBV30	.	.	AWTSQRHGNYGYT
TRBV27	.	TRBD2	ASSLSGLAGTTYEQY
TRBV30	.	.	AWRSRSGDSTEQF
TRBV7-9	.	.	ASSSRRGNEQF
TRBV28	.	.	ASSLTSSGRYNEQF
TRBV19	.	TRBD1	ASIDRGGSDEQF
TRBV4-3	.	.	ASSQGNLGRGRQETQY
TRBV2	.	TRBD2	ASTGTSSTDTQY
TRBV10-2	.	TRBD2	ASSGGGLAGTSTDTQY
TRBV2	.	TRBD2	ASSRTSGSQNIQY
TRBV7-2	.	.	ASSLQRGTLGNTIY
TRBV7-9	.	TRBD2	ASSPFGGAGEYEQY
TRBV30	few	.	AWKPWNTEAF
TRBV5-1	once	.	ASSLDRPSTDTQY